A selection of T cell receptor beta chains follows, all from one sample in a study of T cell responses to AZD1222 COVID-19 vaccine. Generated by immunoSEQ multiplex PCR, the TCRdb table keeps only in-frame clones and is missing some. The table lists fewer than 55,000 clones, more than 60% of them singletons, with approximately 20% in the top ten. The specimen was peripheral blood, collected on day 0 of MenACWY control vaccination. The receptors shown here come from an adult in good health. Both conserved end residues are trimmed from each CDR3. D genes are given only for firm matches.

TRBJ2-3	13	TRBV2	TRBD1	ASTRDRVDTDTQY
TRBJ2-1	9	TRBV10-2	-	ASSETGRQF
TRBJ1-2	10	TRBV2	-	ASSEANYGYT
TRBJ2-7	12	TRBV6-5	TRBD1	ASKGQGVSYEQY
TRBJ1-1	11	TRBV5-1	-	ASSLEGNTEAF
TRBJ2-7	14	TRBV7-9	-	ASSRSPAESSYEQY
TRBJ1-4	13	TRBV19	-	ASSRTGAPDEKLF
TRBJ2-1	15	TRBV27	TRBD2	ASSSGLAGSSYNEQF
TRBJ2-3	9	TRBV2	-	ASGISDTQY
TRBJ1-5	12	TRBV6-5	-	ASSLYASNQPQH
TRBJ2-1	15	TRBV5-1	TRBD2	ASSPRLLAGGTGEQF
TRBJ2-2	12	TRBV11-2	-	ASSLKTNTGELF
TRBJ1-5	11	TRBV6-1	TRBD1	ASSDRGGQPQH
TRBJ2-2	13	TRBV5-6	-	ASSPGGGPTGELF
TRBJ1-1	14	TRBV3-1/TRBV3-2	-	ASSQDRRPMNTEAF
TRBJ1-5	15	TRBV10-3	TRBD1	AISESFGTGANQPQH
TRBJ1-6	11	TRBV29-1	-	SVVETPGNPLH
TRBJ2-1	12	TRBV6-4	TRBD2	ASSEGGGANEQF
TRBJ1-1	9	TRBV12-5	-	ASGRNTEAF
TRBJ1-1	13	TRBV6-1	TRBD1	ASSDRQGYFTEAF
TRBJ2-3	13	TRBV3-1/TRBV3-2	TRBD2	ASSQVSGTTDTQY
TRBJ2-3	12	TRBV11-3	TRBD1	ASSRDRGTDTQY
TRBJ1-1	10	TRBV28	-	AIRGLDTEAF
TRBJ2-3	12	TRBV11-1	-	ASSLGDYTDTQY
TRBJ2-1	13	TRBV18	-	ASSPPANTRDEQF
TRBJ2-5	16	TRBV23-1	TRBD2	ASSQSLAGAYVQETQY
TRBJ2-1	11	TRBV5-4	-	ASSTRQAGGQF